These T cell receptor beta chains were read from a single sample in a study of blood T cell repertoires in COVID-19. Clones were sequenced by immunoSEQ multiplex PCR, and TCRdb holds only the in-frame ones, with some missing. The sample consists of 200,000 to 250,000 clones, 83% of them appearing once. Sequencing was performed on peripheral blood. These receptors were taken from a young woman with COVID-19, enrolled during active disease. Each CDR3 is given with its conserved first and last residue. The order of the fields is D gene, clone size, V gene, J gene, CDR3 protein, CDR3 DNA. A D gene is named only where the DNA matches it firmly. Rows may omit the clone size; those that give it use once, few, many or a size class.

>NA|NA|TRBV18|TRBJ2-7
CASSPLSGRTYEQYF
TGTGCCAGCTCACCGCTCTCAGGGAGGACGTACGAGCAGTACTTC
>TRBD2|NA|TRBV11-3|TRBJ2-3
CASSSISGRDTDTQYF
TGTGCCAGCAGCTCAATTAGCGGGAGGGACACAGATACGCAGTATTTT
>NA|NA|TRBV9|TRBJ1-4
CASSVAGGNEKLFF
TGTGCCAGCAGCGTAGCGGGAGGGAATGAAAAACTGTTTTTT
>NA|NA|TRBV13|TRBJ1-4
CASSPSSRNEKLFF
TGTGCCAGCAGCCCTTCGTCCCGTAATGAAAAACTGTTTTTT
>TRBD1|NA|TRBV7-2|TRBJ2-3
CASSSGTGGADTQYF
TGTGCCAGCAGCTCAGGGACAGGGGGGGCAGATACGCAGTATTTT
>TRBD2|few|TRBV7-9|TRBJ2-1
CASSLWTSGRGSYNEQFF
TGTGCCAGCAGCCTATGGACTAGCGGGCGCGGCTCCTACAATGAGCAGTTCTTC
>NA|NA|TRBV4-3|TRBJ2-3
CASSQGLGTDTQYF
TGCGCCAGCAGCCAAGGACTAGGCACAGATACGCAGTATTTT
>NA|NA|TRBV29-1|TRBJ2-1
CSATGRRQSSSYNEQFF
TGCAGCGCCACAGGACGAAGACAGAGTTCCTCCTACAATGAGCAGTTCTTC
>TRBD1|NA|TRBV19|TRBJ1-1
CASSRQGHTEAFF
TGTGCCAGTAGTCGACAGGGACACACTGAAGCTTTCTTT
>TRBD1|NA|TRBV28|TRBJ1-3
CASRGTGTGILSGNTIYF
TGTGCCAGCAGGGGGACCGGGACAGGGATTCTCTCTGGAAACACCATATATTTT
>NA|NA|TRBV4-3|TRBJ2-5
CASESVRTQYF
TGCGCCAGCGAGTCCGTAAGGACCCAGTACTTC
>NA|NA|TRBV24-1|TRBJ2-3
CATSDPSETDTQYF
TGTGCCACCAGTGATCCCTCAGAAACAGATACGCAGTATTTT
>NA|NA|TRBV5-6|TRBJ1-6
CASSAPGTYNSPLHF
TGTGCCAGCAGCGCACCCGGGACCTATAATTCACCCCTCCACTTT
>NA|NA|TRBV2|TRBJ1-1
CASPGGSVGNTEAFF
TGTGCCAGCCCCGGGGGGTCTGTGGGGAACACTGAAGCTTTCTTT
>TRBD2|few|TRBV6-1|TRBJ2-3
CASSEKAGGGTDTQYF
TGTGCCAGCAGTGAAAAGGCGGGAGGGGGAACAGATACGCAGTATTTT
>NA|NA|TRBV5-6|TRBJ1-4
CASSPGDLNEKLFF
TGTGCCAGCAGCCCGGGGGACCTTAATGAAAAACTGTTTTTT
>TRBD1|NA|TRBV28|TRBJ1-5
CASRTGGIGQPQHF
TGTGCCAGCAGGACAGGGGGTATCGGTCAGCCCCAGCATTTT
>TRBD1|NA|TRBV4-1|TRBJ2-1
CASSQQETGYDEQFF
TGCGCCAGCAGCCAACAAGAGACAGGGTACGATGAGCAGTTCTTC
>NA|few|TRBV15|TRBJ1-5
CATSRGRDGGGSQPQHF
TGTGCCACCAGCAGAGGCCGTGACGGGGGGGGCTCTCAGCCCCAGCATTTT
>NA|NA|TRBV19|TRBJ1-1
CASSRGEGEAFF
TGTGCCAGTAGCAGGGGCGAGGGTGAAGCTTTCTTT
>TRBD1|NA|TRBV7-2|TRBJ1-5
CASSSRTGVNQPQHF
TGTGCCAGCAGCTCCCGGACAGGGGTTAACCAGCCCCAGCATTTT
>NA|NA|TRBV25-1|TRBJ1-1
CASSDVTEAFF
TGTGCCAGCAGTGACGTCACTGAAGCTTTCTTT
>TRBD2|NA|TRBV2|TRBJ2-1
CASSYSGLAGVYNEQFF
TGTGCCAGCAGTTACTCGGGGCTAGCGGGAGTTTACAATGAGCAGTTCTTC
>NA|once|TRBV11-2|TRBJ2-2
CASSLDPDYRTTGELFF
TGTGCCAGCAGCTTAGACCCGGACTACCGAACCACCGGGGAGCTGTTTTTT
>NA|NA|TRBV11-1|TRBJ2-5
CASSLEPSETQYF
TGTGCCAGCAGCTTAGAGCCCTCAGAGACCCAGTACTTC
>NA|NA|TRBV24-1|TRBJ2-1
CATPYRAGWPLRPGNEQFF
TGTGCCACCCCCTACAGAGCGGGTTGGCCCCTTCGCCCCGGCAATGAGCAGTTCTTC
>NA|NA|TRBV29-1|TRBJ1-2
CSVSERGGGYTF
TGCAGCGTGAGCGAGCGGGGCGGAGGCTACACCTTC
>NA|NA|TRBV5-4|TRBJ1-2
CASSFQVTDGYTF
TGTGCCAGCAGCTTTCAGGTAACTGACGGCTACACCTTC
>NA|NA|TRBV27|TRBJ1-1
CASRTRGRGVAEAFF
TGTGCCAGCAGGACAAGAGGTCGGGGGGTGGCTGAAGCTTTCTTT
>TRBD1|NA|TRBV19|TRBJ2-2
CASIGTGGTGELFF
TGTGCCAGTATAGGGACAGGGGGCACCGGGGAGCTGTTTTTT
>TRBD2|NA|TRBV12-5|TRBJ2-5
CASVPSGRAGTQYF
TGTGCTAGTGTTCCCAGCGGGAGGGCAGGGACCCAGTACTTC
>TRBD1|NA|TRBV10-3|TRBJ2-3
CAIKGAYSTDTQYF
TGTGCCATCAAGGGGGCATATAGCACAGATACGCAGTATTTT
>TRBD1|few|TRBV5-1|TRBJ2-2
CASSSIQGSGELFF
TGCGCCAGCAGCTCGATACAGGGGTCCGGGGAGCTGTTTTTT
>NA|NA|TRBV30|TRBJ1-1
CAWSTGLRNTEAFF
TGTGCCTGGAGTACGGGGTTGAGGAACACTGAAGCTTTCTTT
>NA|NA|TRBV18|TRBJ1-1
CASSLIGLGENTEAFF
TGTGCCAGCTCACTCATAGGACTCGGGGAGAACACTGAAGCTTTCTTT
>NA|NA|TRBV6-5|TRBJ2-3
CASQGGDRWDTQYF
TGTGCCTCCCAGGGGGGTGACCGGTGGGATACGCAGTATTTT
>NA|once|TRBV18|TRBJ2-7
CASSPPTTYEQYF
TGTGCCAGCTCACCCCCGACTACCTACGAGCAGTACTTC
>TRBD1|NA|TRBV19|TRBJ1-1
CASSWDRGGTEAFF
TGTGCCAGTAGTTGGGACAGGGGAGGCACTGAAGCTTTCTTT
>NA|NA|TRBV7-9|TRBJ2-5
CASSNPALGQPYQETQYF
TGTGCCAGCAGTAACCCTGCGTTGGGACAACCGTACCAAGAGACCCAGTACTTC
>TRBD1|NA|TRBV6-5|TRBJ2-7
CASHRDSSYEQYF
TGTGCCAGCCACCGGGACAGCTCCTACGAGCAGTACTTC
>TRBD2|few|TRBV2|TRBJ2-1
CASSSPTSGGAGEQFF
TGTGCCAGCAGTTCCCCGACTAGCGGGGGGGCGGGTGAGCAGTTCTTC
>NA|NA|TRBV6-2/TRBV6-3|TRBJ2-2
CASSYMRFGELFF
TGTGCCAGCAGTTATATGCGGTTCGGGGAGCTGTTTTTT
>TRBD1|NA|TRBV5-1|TRBJ2-1
CASSFLQGEGQFF
TGCGCCAGCAGCTTTTTACAGGGGGAAGGGCAGTTCTTC
>NA|NA|TRBV25-1|TRBJ1-1
CASSEPSRQMNTEAFF
TGTGCCAGCAGTGAACCTTCGAGACAAATGAACACTGAAGCTTTCTTT
>NA|NA|TRBV20-1|TRBJ2-7
CSASSRGLAGSRYEQYF
TGCAGTGCTAGTAGCAGGGGGCTAGCGGGGAGTAGGTACGAGCAGTACTTC
>NA|few|TRBV6-4|TRBJ2-1
CASSDSAASEQFF
TGTGCCAGCAGTGACTCAGCGGCCTCTGAGCAGTTCTTC
>TRBD1|NA|TRBV3-1/TRBV3-2|TRBJ2-5
CASSQELRDRDQETQYF
TGTGCCAGCAGCCAAGAGCTCCGGGACAGGGACCAAGAGACCCAGTACTTC
>TRBD1|NA|TRBV6-2/TRBV6-3|TRBJ1-6
CASSPGTGKRSYNSPLHF
TGTGCCAGCAGTCCCGGGACAGGGAAGAGATCCTATAATTCACCCCTCCACTTT
>NA|NA|TRBV4-1|TRBJ1-1
CASSSQGGTEAFF
TGCGCCAGCAGCTCACAGGGTGGGACTGAAGCTTTCTTT
>NA|NA|TRBV7-2|TRBJ2-6
CASSSSGSGANVLTF
TGTGCCAGCAGCTCCTCGGGCTCTGGGGCCAACGTCCTGACTTTC
>NA|few|TRBV15|TRBJ1-6
CATSRDAALGSPLHF
TGTGCCACCAGCAGAGATGCGGCCCTGGGTTCACCCCTCCACTTT
>NA|NA|TRBV7-9|TRBJ1-3
CASSPPAGSLSGNTIYF
TGTGCCAGCAGCCCGCCGGCAGGTTCTCTCTCTGGAAACACCATATATTTT
>TRBD2|NA|TRBV10-1|TRBJ2-7
CASSENKSGRREAQSREQYF
TGCGCCAGCAGTGAGAATAAGTCGGGTCGGCGGGAGGCCCAGTCACGCGAGCAGTACTTC
>NA|once|TRBV18|TRBJ2-7
CASSATGYRDYEQYF
TGTGCCAGCTCAGCCACCGGATACAGGGACTACGAGCAGTACTTC